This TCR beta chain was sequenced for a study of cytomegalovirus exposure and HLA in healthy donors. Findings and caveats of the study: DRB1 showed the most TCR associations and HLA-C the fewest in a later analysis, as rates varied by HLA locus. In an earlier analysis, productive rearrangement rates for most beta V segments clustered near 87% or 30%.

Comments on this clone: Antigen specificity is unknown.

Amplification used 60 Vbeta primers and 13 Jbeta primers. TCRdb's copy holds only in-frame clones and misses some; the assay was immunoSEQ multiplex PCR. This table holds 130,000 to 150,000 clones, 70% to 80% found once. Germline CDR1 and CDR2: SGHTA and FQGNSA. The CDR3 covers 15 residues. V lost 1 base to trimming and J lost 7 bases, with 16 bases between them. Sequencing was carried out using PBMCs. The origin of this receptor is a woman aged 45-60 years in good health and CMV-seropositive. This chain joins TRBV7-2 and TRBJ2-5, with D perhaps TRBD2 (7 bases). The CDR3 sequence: CASSLGGGGSRTQYF. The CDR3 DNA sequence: TGTGCCAGCAGCTTAGGGGGAGGGGGGTCCCGGACCCAGTACTTC.